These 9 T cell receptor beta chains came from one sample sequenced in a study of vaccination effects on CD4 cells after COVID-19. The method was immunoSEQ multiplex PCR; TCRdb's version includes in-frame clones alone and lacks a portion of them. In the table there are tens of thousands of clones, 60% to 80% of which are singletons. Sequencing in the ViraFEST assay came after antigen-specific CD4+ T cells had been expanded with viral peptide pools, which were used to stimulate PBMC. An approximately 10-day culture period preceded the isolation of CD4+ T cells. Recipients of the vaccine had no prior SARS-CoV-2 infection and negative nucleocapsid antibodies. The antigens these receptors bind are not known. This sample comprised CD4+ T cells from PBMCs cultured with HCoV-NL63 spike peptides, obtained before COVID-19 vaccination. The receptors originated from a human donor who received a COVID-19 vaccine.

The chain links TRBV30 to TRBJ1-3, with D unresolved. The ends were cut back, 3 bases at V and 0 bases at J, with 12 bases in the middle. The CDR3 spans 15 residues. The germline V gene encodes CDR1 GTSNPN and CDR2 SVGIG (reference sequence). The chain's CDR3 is CAWRKDSYSGNTIYF. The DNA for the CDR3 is TGTGCCTGGAGGAAGGACTCTTACTCTGGAAACACCATATATTTT.

Here the CDR3 DNA reads TGTGCCAGCAGCTTAGCAGCATATAATTCACCCCTCCACTTT. Protein sequence: CASSLAAYNSPLHF. The chain carries TRBV7-2 and TRBJ1-6; D gene unclear. The CDR3 loop spans 14 amino acids. Germline V gene sequence: CDR1 SGHTA, CDR2 FQGNSA. V was clipped by 0 bases and J by 4 bases, with 4 bases between them.

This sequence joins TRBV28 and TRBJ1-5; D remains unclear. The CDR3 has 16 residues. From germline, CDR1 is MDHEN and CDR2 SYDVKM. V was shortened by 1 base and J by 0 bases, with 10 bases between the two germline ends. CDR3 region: CASSLLAGYSNQPQHF. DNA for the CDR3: TGTGCCAGCAGTTTATTGGCCGGGTATAGCAATCAGCCCCAGCATTTT.

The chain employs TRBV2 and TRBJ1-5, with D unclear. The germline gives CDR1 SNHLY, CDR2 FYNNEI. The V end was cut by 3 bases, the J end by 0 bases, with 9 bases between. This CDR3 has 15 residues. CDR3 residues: CASSDGLYSNQPQHF. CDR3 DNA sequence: TGTGCCAGCAGTGATGGACTTTATAGCAATCAGCCCCAGCATTTT.

CDR3 nucleotide sequence: TGTGCCAGCAGCTCAGGGGGCTCGGGCAATCAGCCCCAGCATTTT. Encoded protein: CASSSGGSGNQPQHF. This chain links TRBV7-9 with TRBJ1-5, with TRBD1 identical over 8 bases. V lost 4 bases and J lost 2; bases outside the gene matches: 4. CDR1 is SEHNR and CDR2 is FQNEAQ in the germline V gene (reference sequence). This CDR3 has 15 amino acids.

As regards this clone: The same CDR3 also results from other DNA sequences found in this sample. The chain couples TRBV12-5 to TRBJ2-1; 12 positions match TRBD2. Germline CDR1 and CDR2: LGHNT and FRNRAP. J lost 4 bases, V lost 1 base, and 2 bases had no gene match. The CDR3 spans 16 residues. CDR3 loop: CASGLGTSGDYNEQFF. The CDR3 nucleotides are TGTGCTAGTGGTTTGGGGACTAGCGGGGATTACAATGAGCAGTTCTTC.

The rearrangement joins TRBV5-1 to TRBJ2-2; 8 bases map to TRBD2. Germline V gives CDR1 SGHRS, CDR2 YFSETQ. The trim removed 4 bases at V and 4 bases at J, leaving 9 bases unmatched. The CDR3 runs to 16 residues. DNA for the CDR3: TGCGCCAGCAGCCCCCCCGGGACTAGAGGCACCGGGGAGCTGTTTTTT. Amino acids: CASSPPGTRGTGELFF.

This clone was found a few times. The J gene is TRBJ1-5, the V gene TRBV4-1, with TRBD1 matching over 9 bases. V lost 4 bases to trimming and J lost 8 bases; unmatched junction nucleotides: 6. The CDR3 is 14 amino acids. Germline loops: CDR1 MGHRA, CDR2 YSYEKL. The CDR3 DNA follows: TGCGCCAGCAGCCGACAGGGGGGAGTGGAGCCCCAGCATTTT. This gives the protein CASSRQGGVEPQHF.

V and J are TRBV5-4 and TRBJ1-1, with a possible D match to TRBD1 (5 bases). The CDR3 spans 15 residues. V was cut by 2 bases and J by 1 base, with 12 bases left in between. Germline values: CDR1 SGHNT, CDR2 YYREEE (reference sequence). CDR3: CASSFGGVGNTEAFF. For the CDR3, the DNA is TGTGCCAGCAGCTTTGGGGGGGTCGGGAACACTGAAGCTTTCTTT.